This T cell receptor (beta chain) comes out of a study of cytomegalovirus exposure and HLA in healthy donors. Findings and caveats of the study: Immune exposure information available was restricted to CMV serostatus.

The V and J ends lost 7 bases and 0 bases respectively, with 14 bases between them. The CDR3 is 15 residues long. Germline V gene lookup returns CDR1 MDHEN and CDR2 SYDVKM. In regard to this clone: What it recognizes is unknown.

Each of the donors was a healthy bone marrow donor. PCR employed 60 Vbeta and 13 Jbeta primers. The table came from immunoSEQ multiplex PCR; TCRdb's copy has only in-frame clones and leaves some out. The table lists approximately 130,000 clones, 83% of them singletons. This chain uses TRBV28 with TRBJ2-3; a weak D match, TRBD1 (6 bases). The clonotype comes from a middle-aged man in good health and CMV-seronegative. Specimen: PBMCs. This CDR3 reads CASNWDTTSTDTQYF. CDR3 coding DNA: TGTGCCAGCAATTGGGACACTACTAGCACAGATACGCAGTATTTT.